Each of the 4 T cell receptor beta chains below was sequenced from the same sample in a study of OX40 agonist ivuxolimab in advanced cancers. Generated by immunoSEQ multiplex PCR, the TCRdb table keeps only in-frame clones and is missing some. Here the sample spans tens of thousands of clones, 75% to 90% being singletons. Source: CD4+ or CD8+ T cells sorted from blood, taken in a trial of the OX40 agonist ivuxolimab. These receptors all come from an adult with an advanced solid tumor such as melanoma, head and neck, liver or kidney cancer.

DNA for the CDR3: TGTGCCAGCAGCTCACCAGGGGGTCAATACGAGCAGTACTTC. It is translated as CASSSPGGQYEQYF. The chain is built from TRBV7-2 and TRBJ2-7, with 7 bases matching TRBD1. Germline V gene sequence: CDR1 SGHTA, CDR2 FQGNSA. The CDR3 is 14 residues long. The J segment lost 4 bases and the V segment lost 4 bases, leaving 7 bases of the junction unmatched.

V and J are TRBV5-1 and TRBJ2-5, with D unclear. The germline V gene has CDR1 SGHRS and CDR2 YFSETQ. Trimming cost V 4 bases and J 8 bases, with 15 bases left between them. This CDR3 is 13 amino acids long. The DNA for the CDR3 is TGCGCCAGCAGCGAGATTGGCGCCGACACCCAGTACTTC. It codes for CASSEIGADTQYF.

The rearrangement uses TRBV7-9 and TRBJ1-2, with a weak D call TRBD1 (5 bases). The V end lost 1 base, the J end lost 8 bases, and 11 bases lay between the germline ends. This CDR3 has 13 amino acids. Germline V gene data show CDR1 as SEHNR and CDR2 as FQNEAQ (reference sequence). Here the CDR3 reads CASSLGSGGGYTF. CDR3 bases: TGTGCCAGCAGCTTAGGATCCGGGGGGGGCTACACCTTC. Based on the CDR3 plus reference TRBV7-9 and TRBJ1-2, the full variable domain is DTGVSQNPRHKITKRGQNVTFRCDPISEHNRLYWYRQTLGQGPEFLTYFQNEAQLEKSRLLSDRFSAERPKGSFSTLEIQRTEQGDSAMYLCASSLGSGGGYTFGSGTRLTVV.

Here the CDR3 reads CASSQDYSSYNEQFF. For the CDR3, the DNA is TGCGCCAGCAGCCAAGATTACAGCTCCTACAATGAGCAGTTCTTC. This chain connects TRBV4-3 to TRBJ2-1; no definite D call. Trimming removed 0 bases from V and 0 bases from J, with 6 bases in between. The CDR3 covers 15 residues. The germline gives CDR1 LGHNA, CDR2 YSLEER.